Each of the 25 T cell receptor beta chains below was sequenced from the same sample in a study of vaccination and CD4 T cells after COVID-19. Treatment indicated: roughly 10-day PBMC culture with coronavirus spike peptide pools or control peptides (ViraFEST assay). The antigens these receptors bind are not known. An Oncomine TCR Beta short-read assay was used to sequence the DNA from cultured CD4+ T cells. In TCRdb, the PCR reads were re-called with MiXCR into one record per CDR3 protein. The sample includes around 17,000 distinct CDR3 sequences, approximately 55% seen only once; the top ten take over 7.5%. The material sequenced was CD4+ T cells from blood, cultured in vitro. Source of these receptors: a human donor who had recovered from COVID-19.

A few counts support this clonotype. This chain joins TRBV25-1 and TRBJ1-2; 10 positions agree with TRBD1. Germline V gene sequence: CDR1 MGHDK, CDR2 SYGVNS. With V trimmed by 3 bases and J by 1 base, 11 bases remained unmatched. The CDR3 contains 18 residues. CDR3 loop: CASSDAPRDRGNNYGYTF. The CDR3 bases are TGTGCCAGCAGTGACGCCCCTAGGGACAGGGGTAATAACTATGGCTACACCTTC.

The chain is built from TRBV7-3 and TRBJ2-3, with D tentatively TRBD1 or TRBD2 (6 bases each). CDR1 is SGHTA, CDR2 FQGTGA, per germline. The CDR3 spans 14 residues. V gave up 6 bases and J gave up 2 bases, with 12 bases separating them. CDR3 loop: CASRSGGYTDTQYF. CDR3 nucleotide sequence: TGTGCCAGCAGATCCGGGGGCTACACAGATACGCAGTATTTT.

This clonotype was observed a few times. This sequence joins TRBV7-8 and TRBJ1-1; D is ambiguous. There are 14 residues in the CDR3. V was pared by 3 bases and J by 0 bases, with 8 bases between. Per germline, CDR1 SGHVS and CDR2 FQNEAQ. CDR3 amino acids: CASSFAPMNTEAFF. Written as DNA, the CDR3 is TGTGCCAGCAGCTTTGCACCGATGAACACTGAAGCTTTCTTT.

This clonotype was picked up one time. V is TRBV4-2 and J is TRBJ2-7; D is ambiguous. The CDR3 runs to 14 residues. The germline CDR1 and CDR2 sequences are LGHNA and YNFKEQ. The ends were cut back, 0 bases at V and 4 bases at J, with 10 bases in the middle. CDR3 sequence (DNA): TGTGCCAGCAGCCAAGAGGAAGGGCCGTACGAGCAGTACTTC. It codes for CASSQEEGPYEQYF.

This clonotype was seen only a few times. The J gene is TRBJ2-2, the V gene TRBV11-3, with D tentatively TRBD1 or TRBD2 (5 bases each). Per germline, CDR1 SGHNT and CDR2 YENEEA. The CDR3 has 15 amino acids. The V and J ends lost 3 bases and 0 bases respectively, with 8 bases between them. The CDR3, as DNA: TGTGCCAGCAGCTTTAGGGGACCGAACACCGGGGAGCTGTTTTTT. This encodes CASSFRGPNTGELFF.

The chain employs TRBV23-1 and TRBJ2-3, with D possibly matching TRBD2 (5 bases). TRBV23-1 qualifies as an ORF whose function is uncertain. The CDR3 extends over 13 amino acids. Trimming removed 4 bases from V and 6 bases from J, with 11 bases in between. This chain's CDR3 is CASSLRASDTQYF. DNA of the CDR3: TGCGCCAGCAGTCTGAGGGCGTCGGATACGCAGTATTTT.

This clonotype has a single count. The chain recombines TRBV7-2 with TRBJ2-7; 9 positions match TRBD1. Germline V gene data show CDR1 as SGHTA and CDR2 as FQGNSA. The CDR3 spans 14 residues. Unmatched junction bases numbered 4, after V lost 5 bases and J lost 2 bases. In nucleotides, the CDR3 is TGTGCCAGCAGCACGGGACAGGGACCCTACGAGCAGTACTTC. As protein: CASSTGQGPYEQYF.

The V gene is TRBV19, the J gene TRBJ2-1, with D perhaps matching TRBD1 or TRBD2 (5 bases each). V was shortened by 4 bases and J by 12 bases, with 16 bases between the two germline ends. This CDR3 spans 13 amino acids. Per germline, CDR1 LNHDA and CDR2 SQIVND (reference sequence). In nucleotides, the CDR3 is TGTGCCAGTAGTAACCATGGAGGACAAAGGCAGTTCTTC. It encodes CASSNHGGQRQFF.

The chain employs TRBV28 and TRBJ1-2, with TRBD1 as a possible D gene (6 bases). Germline values: CDR1 MDHEN, CDR2 SYDVKM. The CDR3 has 13 residues. The V and J ends lost 5 bases and 8 bases respectively, with 15 bases between them. This CDR3 is CASSPPGAGGYTF. CDR3 coding DNA: TGTGCCAGCAGTCCTCCAGGGGCGGGCGGCTACACCTTC.

This clonotype was recorded once. This chain connects TRBV6-1 to TRBJ1-5; D gene unclear. Germline assignment: CDR1 MNHNS and CDR2 SASEGT. V lost 5 bases and J 2 bases, leaving 10 bases between the germline ends. This CDR3 region has 14 residues. The CDR3 DNA is TGTGCCAGCAGTAGCCAGAACGGCAATCAGCCCCAGCATTTT. Amino acids: CASSSQNGNQPQHF.

This clonotype was recorded once. V and J are TRBV6-1 and TRBJ2-1, with TRBD1 matching 10 bases. Per the germline V gene, CDR1 is MNHNS and CDR2 is SASEGT. The CDR3 covers 18 residues. With 6 bases clipped from V and 0 bases from J, the junction kept 11 bases outside the gene matches. CDR3 sequence: CASRTGTGAASSYNEQFF. Here the CDR3 DNA reads TGTGCCAGCAGGACCGGGACAGGGGCTGCGAGCTCCTACAATGAGCAGTTCTTC.

The chain is built from TRBV20-1 and TRBJ2-7; D uncertain. Trimming took 1 base from V and 0 from J, leaving 7 bases between them. Germline values: CDR1 DFQATT, CDR2 SNEGSKA (reference sequence). The length of the CDR3 is 13 residues. The CDR3: CSARVPSSYEQYF. CDR3 in DNA: TGCAGTGCTAGAGTGCCTAGCTCCTACGAGCAGTACTTC.

The V and J genes are TRBV3-1 and TRBJ1-2, with no clear D. V was cut by 0 bases and J by 4 bases, with 9 bases left in between. The CDR3 is made up of 14 amino acids. Germline values: CDR1 LGHDT, CDR2 YNNKEL (reference sequence). As DNA, the CDR3 is TGTGCCAGCAGCCAAGATAGGACCAGCTATGGCTACACCTTC. Encoded protein: CASSQDRTSYGYTF.

The genes are TRBV2 and TRBJ2-5, with TRBD2 as a possible D gene (6 bases). Trimming pared 6 bases from V and 2 bases from J, leaving 13 bases between. The CDR3 totals 14 residues. The germline V gene has CDR1 SNHLY and CDR2 FYNNEI. The CDR3 protein is CASSAQAGQETQYF. The CDR3 nucleotides read TGTGCCAGCAGCGCCCAGGCGGGGCAAGAGACCCAGTACTTC.

V usage is TRBV20-1 and J usage is TRBJ2-7, with 7 bases identical to TRBD1. This CDR3 spans 15 amino acids. Germline lookup yields CDR1 DFQATT and CDR2 SNEGSKA (reference sequence). The junction had 11 bases not matched to a gene; V was cut back by 4 bases and J by 2 bases. In DNA form, the CDR3 reads TGCAGTGCTAAAAACCGGGACAGATTAACCTACGAGCAGTACTTC. It yields the protein CSAKNRDRLTYEQYF.

In its sample, this clonotype was seen a few times. The chain uses TRBV9 and TRBJ1-1; D is ambiguous. This CDR3 contains 15 residues. Germline V lookup: CDR1 SGDLS, CDR2 YYNGEE. V lost 0 bases and J lost 1, with 10 bases in between. The CDR3 DNA follows: TGTGCCAGCAGCGTAGTGGTGGAGGGGAACACTGAAGCTTTCTTT. Translation: CASSVVVEGNTEAFF.

This chain joins TRBV11-3 and TRBJ2-5, with D uncertain. This CDR3 has 14 residues. The V end lost 9 bases, the J end lost 4 bases, and 18 bases lay between the germline ends. Looked up from germline, CDR1 is SGHNT and CDR2 is YENEEA. The CDR3 nucleotides are TGTGCCAGTCAGAGCGCTACCTGGGGAGAGACCCAGTACTTC. Amino acids: CASQSATWGETQYF.

This clonotype occurred a few times. CDR3 sequence (DNA): TGTGCCAGCAGTGTGGGACAGTTGGGGGGCTACACCTTC. Its protein is CASSVGQLGGYTF. The V call is TRBV6-1, the J call TRBJ1-2, with 7 bases lining up with TRBD1. Germline V CDR1 and CDR2: MNHNS, SASEGT. V shed 4 bases and J 8 bases; nucleotides not matched to a gene: 7. The CDR3 extends over 13 amino acids.

The J gene is TRBJ2-1, the V gene TRBV21-1; the table's TRBD2 call for D was not verified on the DNA. TRBV21-1 is a pseudogene segment. CDR3 size: 21 residues. The CDR3, as DNA: TGTGCCAGCAGCCTAGTACCACCCGGGACTAGCGGGAGGGGATCCTACAATGAGCAGTTCTTC. Protein product: CASSLVPPGTSGRGSYNEQFF.

This chain joins TRBV20-1 and TRBJ1-5; D is unresolved. The CDR3 consists of 13 residues. Germline V CDR1 and CDR2: DFQATT, SNEGSKA (reference sequence). Deletions cut 6 bases from V and 1 base from J, with 10 bases between. The CDR3: CSAQPRSNQPQHF. The CDR3 region has the DNA TGCAGTGCCCAACCAAGGAGCAATCAGCCCCAGCATTTT.

This clonotype was recorded once. The genes are TRBV7-9 and TRBJ1-3; 7 bases are a match to TRBD1. Germline loops: CDR1 SEHNR, CDR2 FQNEAQ (reference sequence). This CDR3 region has 16 residues. With V trimmed by 5 bases and J by 0 bases, 7 bases remained unmatched. CDR3 residues: CASSPRDSYSGNTIYF. The CDR3 nucleotides are TGTGCCAGCAGCCCCCGGGACAGTTACTCTGGAAACACCATATATTTT.

The J gene is TRBJ2-2, the V gene TRBV2; 11 bases match TRBD1. Germline V gene data show CDR1 as SNHLY and CDR2 as FYNNEI. The CDR3 covers 14 residues. The J segment lost 6 bases and the V segment lost 6 bases, leaving 3 bases of the junction unmatched. CDR3 nucleotide sequence: TGTGCCAGCAGACGGGACAGGGGGGCCGGGGAGCTGTTTTTT. Protein: CASRRDRGAGELFF.

The count of this clonotype is one. The V gene is TRBV6-5, the J gene TRBJ2-7; 9 bases fit TRBD2. Per the germline V gene, CDR1 is MNHEY and CDR2 is SVGAGI. CDR3 length equals 15 residues. The ends lost 1 base at V and 2 bases at J; junction bases unmatched: 3. CDR3 bases: TGTGCCAGCAGTTACTATATAGCGGGGGCCTACGAGCAGTACTTC. This translates into CASSYYIAGAYEQYF.

The chain carries TRBV10-3 and TRBJ2-5; 7 nucleotides agree with TRBD2. Germline V gene data show CDR1 as ENHRY and CDR2 as SYGVKD. V was pared by 7 bases and J by 5 bases, with 10 bases of the junction left unmatched. The length of the CDR3 is 14 residues. The CDR3 loop reads CAITNRRGDETQYF. DNA for the CDR3: TGTGCCATCACTAACCGCCGGGGGGACGAGACCCAGTACTTC.

This clonotype was observed once. This sequence joins TRBV11-1 and TRBJ2-5; TRBD1 might be the D (5 bases). Germline CDR1 SGHAT, CDR2 FQDESV (reference sequence). The CDR3 is made up of 14 amino acids. Trimming removed 5 bases from V and 7 bases from J, with 17 bases in between. Here the CDR3 DNA reads TGTGCCAGCAGCCTGTCGGTCAGGGAAGGGACCCAGTACTTC. As protein: CASSLSVREGTQYF.